A selection of T cell receptor beta chains follows, all from one sample in a study of shared clonotypes between healthy human individuals. Produced via immunoSEQ multiplex PCR; TCRdb's table is partial and in-frame only. Of some 240,000 clones in the sample, about 65% were seen once. The sequenced sample consisted of memory CD4+ T cells sorted from blood. The source is a man under 40 in good health. Both conserved end residues are part of each CDR3. Not all rows give a size; the values are once, few, many and, for expanded clones, a class.

v_call	clone_size	cdr3_length	j_call	cdr3_aa
TRBV5-6	-	14	TRBJ2-3	CASSLIASGDTQYF
TRBV7-2	few	15	TRBJ1-1	CASSPYGSGGTEAFF
TRBV28	-	14	TRBJ2-2	CASSFEGYTGELFF
TRBV2	-	13	TRBJ2-7	CASRLRGRDEQYF
TRBV19	-	16	TRBJ2-1	CASSRGLAGGLNEQFF
TRBV7-7	-	13	TRBJ2-1	CASSPGLENEQFF
TRBV28	few	14	TRBJ1-2	CAIPTGGDGDGYTF
TRBV5-6	few	15	TRBJ1-5	CASSFARTLNQPQHF
TRBV5-1	-	14	TRBJ2-7	CASSLAGRSYEQYF
TRBV5-1	few	14	TRBJ2-1	CASSLDSSYNEQFF
TRBV15	-	18	TRBJ2-7	CATSSGPAATEGWYEQYF
TRBV7-2	few	14	TRBJ1-5	CASSTVWGNQPQHF
TRBV21-1	-	14	TRBJ2-7	CASSPGQGAYEQYF
TRBV11-2	-	15	TRBJ2-1	CASSPGGLADNEQFF
TRBV13	-	16	TRBJ2-1	CASSGGAGGTYNEQFF
TRBV7-9	-	14	TRBJ2-5	CASSRLAGAETQYF
TRBV7-8	-	14	TRBJ2-5	CASSFGTLQDTQYF
TRBV15	-	14	TRBJ2-7	CATSTARLAYEQYF
TRBV5-5	-	14	TRBJ1-1	CASSLATGNTEAFF
TRBV10-3	-	13	TRBJ2-7	CAISESNREPRYF
TRBV29-1	few	12	TRBJ1-2	CSVERQGSGYTF
TRBV6-5	-	12	TRBJ1-2	CASSGENYGYTF
TRBV5-5	few	16	TRBJ1-2	CASSSLTGTTNYGYTF
TRBV28	many	14	TRBJ2-1	CASTDAGSYNEQFF
TRBV18	-	17	TRBJ2-7	CASSPPGLAGGIGEQYF
TRBV10-2	-	12	TRBJ2-7	CASSDGRLEQYF
TRBV18	-	14	TRBJ2-7	CASSGLAGRYEQYF
TRBV5-4	-	14	TRBJ2-5	CASSPPSGRETQYF
TRBV21-1	-	21	TRBJ2-3	CASSKAVASGDPYRDTDTQYF
TRBV6-1	-	12	TRBJ1-2	CASRLGTDGYTF
TRBV5-1	-	14	TRBJ2-7	CASSLVGGSYEQYF
TRBV5-6	-	15	TRBJ2-7	CASSYGVSGSHEQYF
TRBV11-2	-	15	TRBJ2-3	CASSLDRGHTDTQYF
TRBV2	-	15	TRBJ2-2	CASKTRTGFTGELFF
TRBV7-9	-	17	TRBJ2-5	CASSLGFRGNDGETQYF
TRBV7-2	medium-sized	17	TRBJ1-2	CASSLSLASGPIYGYTF
TRBV2	-	11	TRBJ1-1	CASSQDSEAFF
TRBV7-8	once	14	TRBJ1-2	CASSLVESNYGYTF
TRBV5-6	-	14	TRBJ1-1	CASSSRGRYTEAFF
TRBV18	once	13	TRBJ1-1	CASSPYFDTEAFF
TRBV6-4	-	16	TRBJ1-2	CASSDSLGAPKDGYTF
TRBV28	-	16	TRBJ2-7	CASSSPWTSGSYEQYF
TRBV4-3	-	15	TRBJ1-2	CASSQDFPDNYGYTF
TRBV9	once	15	TRBJ2-1	CASSTGTGDLYEQFF
TRBV7-6	-	16	TRBJ1-5	CASSLAPRGTNQPQHF
TRBV5-5	few	13	TRBJ1-5	CASRQTGNQPQHF
TRBV7-2	-	15	TRBJ2-1	CASSFRAGVNNEQFF
TRBV28	-	16	TRBJ2-1	CASTKWGRDTYNEQFF
TRBV14	-	15	TRBJ1-2	CASSQDPPGSYGYTF
TRBV9	-	15	TRBJ2-1	CASEGGGYPYNEQFF
TRBV2	-	12	TRBJ1-4	CASSGDNEKLFF
TRBV5-6	-	13	TRBJ2-7	CASSPGTAYEQYF
TRBV18	-	15	TRBJ2-5	CASFKDSRGTETQYF
TRBV7-8	-	17	TRBJ1-5	CASSRPPGQHSNQPQHF
TRBV28	-	14	TRBJ1-2	CASREYESNYGYTF